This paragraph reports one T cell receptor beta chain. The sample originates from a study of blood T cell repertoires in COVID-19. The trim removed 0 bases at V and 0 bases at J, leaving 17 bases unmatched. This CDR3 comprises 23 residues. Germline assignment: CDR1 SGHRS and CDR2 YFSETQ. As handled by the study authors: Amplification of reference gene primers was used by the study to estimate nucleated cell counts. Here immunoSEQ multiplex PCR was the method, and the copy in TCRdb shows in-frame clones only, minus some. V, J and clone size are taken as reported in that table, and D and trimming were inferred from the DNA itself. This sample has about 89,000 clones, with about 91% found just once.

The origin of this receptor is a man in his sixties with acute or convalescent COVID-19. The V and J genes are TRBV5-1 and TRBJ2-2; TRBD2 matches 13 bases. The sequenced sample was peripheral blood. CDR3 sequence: CASSLVPRTRTSGGAPNTGELFF. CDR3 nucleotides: TGCGCCAGCAGCTTGGTCCCGAGGACACGGACTAGCGGGGGAGCCCCGAACACCGGGGAGCTGTTTTTT. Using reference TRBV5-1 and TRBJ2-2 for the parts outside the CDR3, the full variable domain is KAGVTQTPRYLIKTRGQQVTLSCSPISGHRSVSWYQQTPGQGLQFLFEYFSETQRNKGNFPGRFSGRQFSNSRSEMNVSTLELGDSALYLCASSLVPRTRTSGGAPNTGELFFGEGSRLTVL.